The 5 T cell receptor beta chains below were found in one sample sequenced in a study of T cell responses to AZD1222 COVID-19 vaccine. Measured with immunoSEQ multiplex PCR; TCRdb has only the in-frame clones, and not every one. The sample holds fewer than 200,000 clones, 80% to 90% seen once. The sample consisted of peripheral blood, taken on day 0 of AZD1222 vaccination. These TCRs come from an adult in good health.

This sequence joins TRBV12-3 or TRBV12-4 and TRBJ1-2, with no clear D. The CDR3 spans 12 residues. Trimming removed 3 bases at V and 7 bases at J, with 9 bases between. This CDR3 is CASSLGDPGYTF. The DNA of the CDR3 is TGTGCCAGCAGTTTGGGTGATCCTGGCTACACCTTC.

The V gene is TRBV21-1, the J gene TRBJ1-5; the table's D call TRBD1 went unverified against the DNA. TRBV21-1 is assigned pseudogene status. This CDR3 has 16 residues. The CDR3 sequence: CASSKVQGAQDQPQHF. CDR3 DNA sequence: TGTGCCAGCAGCAAAGTACAGGGGGCTCAGGATCAGCCCCAGCATTTT.

The chain couples TRBV6-4 to TRBJ2-1; TRBD2 matches 14 bases. Germline lookup yields CDR1 MRHNA and CDR2 SNTAGT. The length of the CDR3 is 16 residues. Trimming at V came to 4 bases and at J to 6 bases, leaving 5 bases not matched to a gene. The CDR3 reads CASSARGTSGSNEQFF. CDR3 coding DNA: TGTGCCAGCAGTGCCCGGGGGACTAGCGGGAGCAATGAGCAGTTCTTC.

This chain joins TRBV19 and TRBJ1-2; D possibly corresponds to TRBD1 (6 bases). The ends were cut back, 1 base at V and 6 bases at J, with 18 bases in the middle. CDR3 size: 16 residues. From germline, CDR1 is LNHDA and CDR2 SQIVND (reference sequence). The CDR3: CASSIGRRGGWNGYTF. CDR3 DNA sequence: TGTGCCAGTAGTATAGGTCGCAGAGGGGGGTGGAATGGCTACACCTTC.

J is TRBJ1-4 and V is TRBV24-1; D unclear. Germline lookup yields CDR1 KGHDR and CDR2 SFDVKD. The CDR3 runs to 16 residues. Between the trimmed V and J ends, which lost 5 bases and 4 bases, there was a span of 16 bases. CDR3: CATSGGSSEGNEKLFF. The CDR3 nucleotides read TGTGCCACCAGTGGGGGATCCTCAGAGGGTAATGAAAAACTGTTTTTT.